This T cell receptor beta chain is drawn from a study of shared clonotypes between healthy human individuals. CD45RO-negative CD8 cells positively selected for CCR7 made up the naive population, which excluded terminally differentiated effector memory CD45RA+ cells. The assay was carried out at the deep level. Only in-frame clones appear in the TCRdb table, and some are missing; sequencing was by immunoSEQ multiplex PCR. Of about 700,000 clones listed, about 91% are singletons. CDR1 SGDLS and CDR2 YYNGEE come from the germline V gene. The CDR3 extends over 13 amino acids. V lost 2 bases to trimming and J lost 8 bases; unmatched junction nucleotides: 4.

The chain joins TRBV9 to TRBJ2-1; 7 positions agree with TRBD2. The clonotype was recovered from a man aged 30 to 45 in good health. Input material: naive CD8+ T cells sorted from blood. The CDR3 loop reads CASSVREGYEQFF. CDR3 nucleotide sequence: TGTGCCAGCAGCGTGAGGGAGGGGTATGAGCAGTTCTTC.